A selection of T cell receptor beta chains follows, all from one sample in a study of T cells in Graves' hyperthyroidism and ophthalmopathy. TCRdb used MiXCR to reprocess the multiplex PCR reads, holding one entry per CDR3 protein. The data show more than 250,000 distinct CDR3 sequences, 13% to 15% seen once. The sequenced material came from blood. The receptors were sampled from a woman aged 50 to 60 with Graves' hyperthyroidism that later progressed to Graves' ophthalmopathy. CDR3s include the opening cysteine and the closing phenylalanine or tryptophan. A D gene is named only where the DNA matches it firmly. Clone size is shown for a subset of rows, as once, few, many or a class of expanded clone.

-	TRBV28	-	TRBJ2-1	TGTGCCAGCAGTCCCGACAGAAACTCCTACAATGAGCAGTTCTTC	CASSPDRNSYNEQFF
TRBD2	TRBV5-4	many	TRBJ2-7	TGTGCCAGCAGCTCAACTAGCGGATTCTCCTACGAGCAGTACTTC	CASSSTSGFSYEQYF
-	TRBV28	many	TRBJ2-7	TGTGCCAGCAGTTTAGCGGGATTAACTTACGAGCAGTACTTC	CASSLAGLTYEQYF
TRBD2	TRBV24-1	many	TRBJ2-5	TGTGCCACCAGTGACTCCGGACTAGCGGGGGAGACCCAGTACTTC	CATSDSGLAGETQYF
-	TRBV20-1	many	TRBJ2-1	TGCAGTGCTAGTGGGCGGGCTTCCTACAATGAGCAGTTCTTC	CSASGRASYNEQFF
-	TRBV5-1	-	TRBJ2-7	TGCGCCAGCAGCTTGGCCTTGGTCGCAGAAGGGTACGAGCAGTACTTC	CASSLALVAEGYEQYF
-	TRBV2	many	TRBJ2-7	TGTGCCAGCAGTGAAACCTCCCTGAATCCCTCCGAGCAGTACTTC	CASSETSLNPSEQYF
-	TRBV6-2/TRBV6-3	many	TRBJ2-3	TGTGCCAGCAGGACGAGACCAGGTCGTAACTCGCAGTATTTT	CASRTRPGRNSQYF
TRBD1	TRBV5-1	many	TRBJ2-7	TGCGCCAGCAGGGTACAGGGGGCGGCCGAGCAGTACTTC	CASRVQGAAEQYF
TRBD2	TRBV6-6	many	TRBJ2-7	TGTGCCAGCAGTTACCCTAGCGGGAAATACGAGCAGTACTTC	CASSYPSGKYEQYF
-	TRBV3-1	many	TRBJ2-3	TGTGCCAGCAGCCAAGATCGGAGGGATACGCAGTATTTT	CASSQDRRDTQYF
-	TRBV7-2	-	TRBJ2-1	TGTGCCAGCAACATAAGGCCCAACTCCTACAATGAGCAGTTCTTC	CASNIRPNSYNEQFF
-	TRBV5-6	-	TRBJ2-7	TGTGCCAGCAGCTTGTTTCAGGGCCCGGAGCAGTACTTC	CASSLFQGPEQYF
-	TRBV20-1	-	TRBJ2-5	TGCAGTGCTAGAGATGTAATCTACCAAGAGACCCAGTACTTC	CSARDVIYQETQYF
-	TRBV28	many	TRBJ1-6	TGTGCCAGCAGATCAACCAGTAATTCACCCCTCCACTTT	CASRSTSNSPLHF
TRBD2	TRBV27	-	TRBJ2-1	TGTGCCAGCAGCCTCCCGAGCGGGAGGGCTCACTACTACTACAATGAGCAGTTCTTC	CASSLPSGRAHYYYNEQFF
-	TRBV7-6	-	TRBJ1-1	TGTGCCAGCGCCGAGCTGGGTCGGGGGAGCACTGAAGCTTTCTTT	CASAELGRGSTEAFF
-	TRBV4-1	-	TRBJ1-3	TGCGCCAGCAGCCAAGGGTCGGACTCTGGAAACACCATATATTTT	CASSQGSDSGNTIYF
-	TRBV5-4	few	TRBJ1-6	TGTGCCAGCAGCTTGGAGGGGTCTGGCTCACCCCTCCACTTT	CASSLEGSGSPLHF
-	TRBV2	many	TRBJ2-5	TGTGCCAGCAATACAGGGCACGGGGAGACCCAGTACTTC	CASNTGHGETQYF
-	TRBV6-6	many	TRBJ1-1	TGTGCCAGCAGTTACGGGGGGCGGACTGAAGCTTTCTTT	CASSYGGRTEAFF
-	TRBV7-2	many	TRBJ1-5	TGTGCCAGCAGCTTAGGCGTACAGGGCAATCAGCCCCAGCATTTT	CASSLGVQGNQPQHF
-	TRBV29-1	-	TRBJ1-1	TGCAGCGTTACGGAGAGCAACACTGAAGCTTTCTTT	CSVTESNTEAFF
TRBD1	TRBV27	many	TRBJ1-1	TGTGCCAGCAGACAGGGGACCACTGAAGCTTTCTTT	CASRQGTTEAFF
TRBD2	TRBV3-1	many	TRBJ2-7	TGTGCCAGCAGCCAAGGACTGACAGTAGGGTACACGGGGGGCTACGAGCAGTACTTC	CASSQGLTVGYTGGYEQYF
TRBD2	TRBV20-1	-	TRBJ2-1	TGCAGTGCGCCCCGGGTGACTGGCGGGAGGGTCTCCTACAATGAGCAGTTCTTC	CSAPRVTGGRVSYNEQFF
-	TRBV19	many	TRBJ2-5	TGTGCCAGTAGTCGGGAAGCGGAAACCCTCCGGGAGACCCAGTACTTC	CASSREAETLRETQYF
TRBD2	TRBV7-3	many	TRBJ2-1	TGTGCCAGCAGCCCACATAGCGGGAGCCCCTACAATGAGCAGTTCTTC	CASSPHSGSPYNEQFF
-	TRBV30	many	TRBJ1-1	TGTGCCTGGTCTCACAGGGCTGGAAGCACTGAAGCTTTCTTT	CAWSHRAGSTEAFF
-	TRBV28	many	TRBJ1-3	TGTGCCAGCAGTTGGGGAAGACTAGGGCCCGGAAACACCATATATTTT	CASSWGRLGPGNTIYF
-	TRBV20-1	few	TRBJ1-4	TGCAGTGCAAGACAGCCTAGAGCTGAAAAACTGTTTTTT	CSARQPRAEKLFF
-	TRBV12-3/TRBV12-4	many	TRBJ2-1	TGTGCCAGCAGTTTAGCCAGACTAGTGGGTAGGAATGAGCAGTTCTTC	CASSLARLVGRNEQFF
TRBD1	TRBV4-1	many	TRBJ1-5	TGCGCCAGCAGCCCGGTGGAGGGGGCGCATCAGCCCCAGCATTTT	CASSPVEGAHQPQHF
-	TRBV28	few	TRBJ1-6	TGTGCCAGCAGTTCCCACCCTGTGGAGGGATCACCCCTCCACTTT	CASSSHPVEGSPLHF
-	TRBV4-1	-	TRBJ1-4	TGCGCCAGCAGGCTTACTGCGTCCAATGAAAAACTGTTTTTT	CASRLTASNEKLFF
-	TRBV18	-	TRBJ1-4	TGTGCCAGCTCATTTACTTTCGAAAAACTGTTTTTT	CASSFTFEKLFF
TRBD2	TRBV2	many	TRBJ2-7	TGTGCCAGCTGCAGGACTAGCGGGACCCTCTACGAGCAGTACTTC	CASCRTSGTLYEQYF
-	TRBV18	many	TRBJ2-3	TGTGCCAGCTCACCGAGAGAGAAGGGCGGGCCGAGCACAGATACGCAGTATTTT	CASSPREKGGPSTDTQYF
TRBD1	TRBV18	many	TRBJ1-2	TGTGCCAGCTCACCTCTTTCCTCCGGGACAGAAGGCTACACCTTC	CASSPLSSGTEGYTF
TRBD2	TRBV5-1	-	TRBJ2-7	TGCGCCAGCAGCCCCGGGAGCGGGGTTTACGAGCAGTACTTC	CASSPGSGVYEQYF
TRBD2	TRBV20-1	many	TRBJ2-7	TGCAGTGCTGAGAATTACAGAATCGGGGGGTACGAGCAGTACTTC	CSAENYRIGGYEQYF
-	TRBV5-1	many	TRBJ2-2	TGCGCCAGCACAGAGAGCGAGAACACCGGGGAGCTGTTTTTT	CASTESENTGELFF
-	TRBV7-9	-	TRBJ1-5	TGTGCCAGCAGCTTAGAAGGGTCCTGGGAGCCCCAGCATTTT	CASSLEGSWEPQHF